This TCR beta chain originates from a study of cytomegalovirus exposure and HLA in healthy donors. General study results and limits: Later analysis demonstrated an association between a missense DCLRE1C variant and TCR beta V- and J-gene trimming. Data from an earlier analysis indicated that most TCR beta V segments were productive either about 87% or about 30% of the time.

CDR3 size: 15 residues. Germline CDR1 is GTSNPN and CDR2 is SVGIG (reference sequence). V was clipped by 0 bases and J by 7 bases, with 16 bases between them. A remark on this clone: Antigen unknown.

PCR involved 60 Vbeta and 13 Jbeta primers. TCRdb's table, derived via immunoSEQ multiplex PCR, lists solely in-frame clones and lacks some. The sample contains 130,000 to 150,000 clones, over 70% of which appear only once. The chain joins TRBV30 to TRBJ1-5; TRBD1 might be the D (5 bases). The source of this sequence is a woman aged 40 to 55 in good health and CMV-seropositive. Sequencing was carried out using PBMCs. As DNA, the CDR3 is TGTGCCTGGAGTGTAGGTGGAGGGCAGGGACAGCCCCAGCATTTT. It encodes CAWSVGGGQGQPQHF. The variable domain in full, completed from reference TRBV30 and TRBJ1-5, reads SQTIHQWPATLVQPVGSPLSLECTVEGTSNPNLYWYRQAAGRGLQLLFYSVGIGQISSEVPQNLSASRPQDRQFILSSKKLLLSDSGFYLCAWSVGGGQGQPQHFGDGTRLSIL.